This T cell receptor (beta chain) was sequenced during a study of CD8 T cells in ankylosing spondylitis. Quantitative 5'-RACE with molecular barcodes produced the TCR beta libraries. TCRdb passed the 5' RACE reads through MiXCR, listing each CDR3 protein once. This table holds about 330,000 distinct CDR3 sequences, roughly 8% found once. After removal of 8 bases from V and 12 bases from J, the junction contained 15 bases not matched to a gene. The CDR3 is 14 amino acids. Germline V gene data show CDR1 as WNHNN and CDR2 as SYGVQD (reference sequence). Study-level points and caveats: Matched ankylosing spondylitis synovial fluid reportedly contained a significantly enriched population of disease-linked clones. Previous work reported some of these motif variants in the synovial fluid and blood of reactive arthritis. Blood from ankylosing spondylitis patients appeared to carry a characteristic eight-variant TCR beta motif.

Worth noting for this clonotype: The target antigen is unknown.

The TCR originated in a male donor with ankylosing spondylitis. Input material: blood, either unsorted or a sorted T cell fraction (not recorded which). The rearrangement uses TRBV10-1 and TRBJ2-1; 8 nucleotides agree with TRBD1. CDR3 amino acids: CASGPGQARQGQFF. The CDR3 DNA reads TGCGCCAGCGGCCCGGGACAGGCCCGCCAAGGGCAGTTCTTC.